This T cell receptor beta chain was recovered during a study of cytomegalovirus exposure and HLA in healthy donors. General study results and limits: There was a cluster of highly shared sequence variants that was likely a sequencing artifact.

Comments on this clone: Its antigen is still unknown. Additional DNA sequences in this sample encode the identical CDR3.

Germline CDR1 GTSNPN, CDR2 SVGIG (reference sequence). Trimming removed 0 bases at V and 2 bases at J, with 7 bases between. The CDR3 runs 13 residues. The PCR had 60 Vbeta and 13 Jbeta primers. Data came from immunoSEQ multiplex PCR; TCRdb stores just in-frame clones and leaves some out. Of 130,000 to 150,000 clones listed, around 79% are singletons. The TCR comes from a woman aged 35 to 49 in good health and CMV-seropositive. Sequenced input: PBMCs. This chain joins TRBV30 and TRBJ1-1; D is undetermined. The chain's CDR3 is CAWSVHANTEAFF. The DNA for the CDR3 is TGTGCCTGGAGTGTACACGCCAACACTGAAGCTTTCTTT. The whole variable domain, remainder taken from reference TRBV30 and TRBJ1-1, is SQTIHQWPATLVQPVGSPLSLECTVEGTSNPNLYWYRQAAGRGLQLLFYSVGIGQISSEVPQNLSASRPQDRQFILSSKKLLLSDSGFYLCAWSVHANTEAFFGQGTRLTVV.